Listed here is a single T cell receptor (beta chain). This sample is drawn from a study of Ad26.COV2.S vaccination and SARS-CoV-2 variants. V lost 1 base, J lost 4 bases, and 8 bases lay in between. Germline V gene lookup returns CDR1 LNHNV and CDR2 YYDKDF (reference sequence). This CDR3 has 14 amino acids. Treatment described: 15 to 20 received Ad26.COV2.S at low or high dose, single or two shots; roughly five received placebo; per-sample allocation not given. Sampling took place 63 days after the first vaccine or placebo injection. Assay used: immunoSEQ multiplex PCR; TCRdb lists only in-frame clones, some missing. The sample includes roughly 510,000 clones, around nine tenths of them seen just once.

The specimen was peripheral blood, collected in a trial of Ad26.COV2.S vaccine versus placebo. V and J are TRBV15 and TRBJ1-5; D ambiguous. The sequence was collected from a person aged 18-65 years who received the Ad26.COV2.S COVID-19 vaccine or a placebo. CDR3 sequence (DNA): TGTGCCACCAGCAGAGGAGGGAGGAATCAGCCCCAGCATTTT. Translation: CATSRGGRNQPQHF. The whole variable domain, remainder taken from reference TRBV15 and TRBJ1-5, is DAMVIQNPRYQVTQFGKPVTLSCSQTLNHNVMYWYQQKSSQAPKLLFHYYDKDFNNEADTPDNFQSRRPNTSFCFLDIRSPGLGDTAMYLCATSRGGRNQPQHFGDGTRLSIL.